These T cell receptor beta chains were read from a single sample in a study of blood T cells in healthy people across ages. TCRdb reprocessed the 5' RACE reads with MiXCR, giving one entry per CDR3 protein. The sample gives about 930,000 distinct CDR3 sequences, 25% to 35% of which show up once; roughly 10% is in the top ten. These data were also reused for a study on T cells of mothers and their children.

Sequencing was carried out using blood. The source is a woman aged 40 to 50 in good health. Each CDR3 is given with its conserved first and last residue. Some rows have no size entry. The others give once, few or many, or a class for an expanded clone.

J | size | V | CDR3
TRBJ2-3 | . | TRBV12-3/TRBV12-4 | CASRLGRGTDMQYF
TRBJ2-7 | few | TRBV3-1 | CASSQEVLSYEQYF
TRBJ2-7 | many | TRBV10-3 | CATGQGYEQYF
. | . | TRBV7-3 | CASSPQDWDNEQYF
TRBJ2-1 | few | TRBV20-1 | CSASPLLDNEQFF
TRBJ2-5 | many | TRBV7-9 | CASSSQGWRETQYF
TRBJ2-7 | many | TRBV28 | CATTGTPKNEQYF
TRBJ1-2 | . | TRBV12-3/TRBV12-4 | CASSLVRTYGYTF
TRBJ1-2 | . | TRBV5-5 | CASSYRRESHGYTF
TRBJ2-1 | once | TRBV9 | CASSTDCNEQFF
TRBJ1-2 | many | TRBV7-2 | CASSGGRGQVGYTF
TRBJ2-5 | many | TRBV15 | CATSDIGTGIETQYF
TRBJ2-7 | few | TRBV4-1 | CASSQEGFGEQYF
TRBJ1-6 | . | TRBV20-1 | CSARDPYNSPLHF
TRBJ2-7 | many | TRBV28 | CASSLLGTGVLVGPYEQYF
TRBJ1-2 | many | TRBV20-1 | CSLPGQGVEGYTF
TRBJ1-2 | . | TRBV4-1 | CASSRQTDGYTF
TRBJ2-5 | few | TRBV4-1 | CASSQGTLTGETQYF
TRBJ2-7 | . | TRBV9 | CASSEGSSGLYEQYF
TRBJ1-4 | many | TRBV20-1 | CSASGGAATNEKLFF
TRBJ2-1 | many | TRBV20-1 | CSASKVSGVYNEQFF
TRBJ1-3 | . | TRBV5-1 | CASSISPRSGNTIYF
TRBJ1-1 | many | TRBV18 | CASSPGQENTEAFF
TRBJ1-1 | . | TRBV20-1 | CSAYRTANIEAFF
TRBJ2-1 | many | TRBV7-7 | CASSLGPASSYNEQFF
TRBJ2-1 | many | TRBV7-3 | CASSLTGSRNEQFF